This T cell receptor (beta chain) was recovered during a study of blood T cell repertoires in COVID-19. Overall study: Sources were T cells, B-cell-depleted T cells, or PBMCs; the material itself was cDNA or gDNA.

The V gene's germline CDR1 is SGHKS and CDR2 YYEKEE (reference sequence). This CDR3 is 15 amino acids long. The germline V and J ends were trimmed by 7 bases and 7 bases, with 21 bases remaining between them. TCRdb keeps only in-frame clones here, not all; method: immunoSEQ multiplex PCR. The data show more than 100,000 clones, with approximately 87% seen just once and 30% held by the top ten. J is TRBJ2-1 and V is TRBV5-5, with D tentatively TRBD2 (5 bases). The sequenced sample was peripheral blood. This sequence originates from a woman aged 70 to 79 with acute or convalescent COVID-19. CDR3 protein: CASYAGSPLRNEQFF. In nucleotides, the CDR3 is TGTGCCAGCTACGCGGGCTCCCCTCTTCGGAATGAGCAGTTCTTC.